The rows below give T cell receptor beta chains drawn from one sample of a study of STAT5B mutations in CD4+ large granular lymphocyte leukemia. The protocol was immunoSEQ multiplex PCR, while the TCRdb copy is restricted to in-frame clones and leaves out a portion. This table has about 25,000 clones, about four fifths appearing once. Sequenced input: CD4+ T cells from blood buffy coats. These receptors were obtained from a human donor in good health. The CDR3 runs from the conserved cysteine through the conserved F or W.

J,V,CDR3
TRBJ2-7,TRBV5-1,CASSPYRVGIEQYF
TRBJ2-1,TRBV7-9,CASSPRTETNEQFF
TRBJ1-1,TRBV19,CATCDRAVSTEAFF
TRBJ1-1,TRBV5-1,CAGSLERSGGNTEAFF
TRBJ2-7,TRBV6-1,CASSEAGQDHEQYF
TRBJ1-1,TRBV6-6,CASSYKVNTEAFF
TRBJ2-2,TRBV7-9,CASRLAHTGELFF
TRBJ2-2,TRBV4-2,CASRGTGGSGGELFF
TRBJ1-5,TRBV2,CASSREQNNQPQHF
TRBJ2-1,TRBV6-5,CASSYRQGRDEQFF
TRBJ2-3,TRBV6-6,CASRRTRSDTQYF
TRBJ1-3,TRBV7-9,CASSLGRWGSSGNTIYF
TRBJ1-2,TRBV10-3,CAISQAQGSDGYTF
TRBJ2-5,TRBV7-2,CASSAGETQYF
TRBJ1-2,TRBV5-1,CASSLAAGANYGYTF
TRBJ2-5,TRBV11-2,CASRPVSGKETQYF
TRBJ2-5,TRBV5-1,CASSAGGVVARETQYF
TRBJ1-2,TRBV5-4,CASSLDSRRDYGYTF
TRBJ1-4,TRBV16,CASSQSNEKLFF
TRBJ2-2,TRBV7-9,CASSFVQGDTGELFF